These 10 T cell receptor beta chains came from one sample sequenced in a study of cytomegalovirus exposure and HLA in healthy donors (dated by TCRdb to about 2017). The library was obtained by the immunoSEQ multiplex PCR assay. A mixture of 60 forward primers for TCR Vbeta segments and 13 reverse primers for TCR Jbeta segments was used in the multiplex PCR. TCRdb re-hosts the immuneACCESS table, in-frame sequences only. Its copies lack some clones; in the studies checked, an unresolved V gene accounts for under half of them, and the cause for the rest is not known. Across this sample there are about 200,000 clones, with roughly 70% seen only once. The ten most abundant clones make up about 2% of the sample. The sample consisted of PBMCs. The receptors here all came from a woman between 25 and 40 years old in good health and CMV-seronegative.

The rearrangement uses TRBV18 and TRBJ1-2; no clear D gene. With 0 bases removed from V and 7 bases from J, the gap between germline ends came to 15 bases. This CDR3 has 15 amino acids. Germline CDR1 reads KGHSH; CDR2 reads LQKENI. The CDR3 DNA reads TGTGCCAGCTCACCACCGGTGAAATCGCGGGCTGGCTACACCTTC. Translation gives CASSPPVKSRAGYTF.

DNA for the CDR3: TGCAGCGTTGATATGCAGGGGGATTATGGCTACACCTTC. This gives the protein CSVDMQGDYGYTF. The V gene is TRBV29-1, the J gene TRBJ1-2; the match to TRBD1 covers 7 bases. The CDR3 has 13 residues. The germline CDR1 and CDR2 sequences are SQVTM and ANQGSEA. V dropped 3 bases and J dropped 5; count of bases not matched to a gene: 6. Supplemented by reference TRBV29-1 and TRBJ1-2, the full variable domain reads SAVISQKPSRDICQRGTSLTIQCQVDSQVTMMFWYRQQPGQSLTLIATANQGSEATYESGFVIDKFPISRPNLTFSTLTVSNMSPEDSSIYLCSVDMQGDYGYTFGSGTRLTVV.

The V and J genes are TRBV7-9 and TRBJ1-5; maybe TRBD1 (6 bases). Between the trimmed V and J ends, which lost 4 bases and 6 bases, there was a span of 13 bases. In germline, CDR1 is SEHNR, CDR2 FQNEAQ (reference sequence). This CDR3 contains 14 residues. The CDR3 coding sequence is TGTGCCAGCAGCTACGGACAGCCGGGTCAGCCCCAGCATTTT. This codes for CASSYGQPGQPQHF.

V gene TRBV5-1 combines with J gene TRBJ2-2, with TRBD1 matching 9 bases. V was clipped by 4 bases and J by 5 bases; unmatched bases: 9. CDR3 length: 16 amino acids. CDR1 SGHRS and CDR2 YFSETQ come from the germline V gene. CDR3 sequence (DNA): TGCGCCAGCAGCCCGACGGGACAGGGAGGGACCGGGGAGCTGTTTTTT. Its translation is CASSPTGQGGTGELFF. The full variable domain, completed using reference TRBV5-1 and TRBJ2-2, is KAGVTQTPRYLIKTRGQQVTLSCSPISGHRSVSWYQQTPGQGLQFLFEYFSETQRNKGNFPGRFSGRQFSNSRSEMNVSTLELGDSALYLCASSPTGQGGTGELFFGEGSRLTVL.

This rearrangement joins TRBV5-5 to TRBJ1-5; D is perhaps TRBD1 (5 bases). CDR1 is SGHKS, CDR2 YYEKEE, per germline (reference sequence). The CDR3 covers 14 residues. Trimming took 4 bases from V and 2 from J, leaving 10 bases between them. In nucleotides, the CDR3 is TGTGCCAGCAGCAACCAGGGCGGCAATCAGCCCCAGCATTTT. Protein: CASSNQGGNQPQHF.

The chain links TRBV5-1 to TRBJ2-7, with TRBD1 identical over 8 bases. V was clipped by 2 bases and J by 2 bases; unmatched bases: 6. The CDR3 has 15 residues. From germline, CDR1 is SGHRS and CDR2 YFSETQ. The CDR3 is CASSFPGTGAYEQYF. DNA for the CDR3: TGCGCCAGCAGCTTCCCCGGGACAGGTGCCTACGAGCAGTACTTC. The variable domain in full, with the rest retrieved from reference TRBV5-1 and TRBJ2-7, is KAGVTQTPRYLIKTRGQQVTLSCSPISGHRSVSWYQQTPGQGLQFLFEYFSETQRNKGNFPGRFSGRQFSNSRSEMNVSTLELGDSALYLCASSFPGTGAYEQYFGPGTRLTVT.

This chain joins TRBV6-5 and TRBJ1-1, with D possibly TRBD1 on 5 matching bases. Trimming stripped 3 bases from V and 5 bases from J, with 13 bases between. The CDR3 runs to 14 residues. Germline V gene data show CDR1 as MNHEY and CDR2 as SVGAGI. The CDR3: CASSYLAGGTEAFF. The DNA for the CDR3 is TGTGCCAGCAGTTATCTCGCCGGGGGTACTGAAGCTTTCTTT.

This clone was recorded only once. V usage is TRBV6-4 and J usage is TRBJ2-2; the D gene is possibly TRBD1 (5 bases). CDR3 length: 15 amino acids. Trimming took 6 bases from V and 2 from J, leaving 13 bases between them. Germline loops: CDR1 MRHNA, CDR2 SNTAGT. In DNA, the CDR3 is TGTGCCAGCAGCCAGGGAACCCTTAACACCGGGGAGCTGTTTTTT. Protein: CASSQGTLNTGELFF.

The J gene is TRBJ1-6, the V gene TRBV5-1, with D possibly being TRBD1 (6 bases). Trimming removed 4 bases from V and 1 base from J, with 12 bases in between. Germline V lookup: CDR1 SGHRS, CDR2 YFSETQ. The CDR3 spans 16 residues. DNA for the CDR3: TGCGCCAGCAGCCTAAAAACAGGGTCCTATAATTCACCCCTCCACTTT. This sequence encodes CASSLKTGSYNSPLHF. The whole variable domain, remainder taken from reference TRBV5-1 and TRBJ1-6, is KAGVTQTPRYLIKTRGQQVTLSCSPISGHRSVSWYQQTPGQGLQFLFEYFSETQRNKGNFPGRFSGRQFSNSRSEMNVSTLELGDSALYLCASSLKTGSYNSPLHFGNGTRLTVT.

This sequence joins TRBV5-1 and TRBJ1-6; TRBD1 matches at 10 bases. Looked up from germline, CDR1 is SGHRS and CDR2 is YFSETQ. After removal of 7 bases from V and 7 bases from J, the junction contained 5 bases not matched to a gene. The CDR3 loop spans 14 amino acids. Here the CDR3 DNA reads TGCGCCAGCCGACAGGGGGCTGTAAATTCACCCCTCCACTTT. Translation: CASRQGAVNSPLHF.